The present T cell receptor beta chain was sequenced within a study of blood T cell repertoires in COVID-19. Profiled with immunoSEQ multiplex PCR; TCRdb holds only in-frame clones, not every one. The sample consists of about 200,000 clones, 80% to 90% of them appearing once. V was trimmed by 2 bases and J by 3 bases, leaving 14 bases between them. CDR3 length equals 16 residues. Germline loops: CDR1 SGHDN, CDR2 FVKESK. V and J are TRBV14 and TRBJ2-1; maybe TRBD2 (6 bases). This receptor was identified in a woman aged 80 or over with acute or convalescent COVID-19. Sequenced sample: peripheral blood. CDR3 loop: CASSQNLATFYNEQFF. DNA of the CDR3: TGTGCCAGCAGCCAAAACCTAGCGACTTTCTACAATGAGCAGTTCTTC. Combining the CDR3 with reference TRBV14 and TRBJ2-1 gives the whole variable domain EAGVTQFPSHSVIEKGQTVTLRCDPISGHDNLYWYRRVMGKEIKFLLHFVKESKQDESGMPNNRFLAERTGGTYSTLKVQPAELEDSGVYFCASSQNLATFYNEQFFGPGTRLTVL.